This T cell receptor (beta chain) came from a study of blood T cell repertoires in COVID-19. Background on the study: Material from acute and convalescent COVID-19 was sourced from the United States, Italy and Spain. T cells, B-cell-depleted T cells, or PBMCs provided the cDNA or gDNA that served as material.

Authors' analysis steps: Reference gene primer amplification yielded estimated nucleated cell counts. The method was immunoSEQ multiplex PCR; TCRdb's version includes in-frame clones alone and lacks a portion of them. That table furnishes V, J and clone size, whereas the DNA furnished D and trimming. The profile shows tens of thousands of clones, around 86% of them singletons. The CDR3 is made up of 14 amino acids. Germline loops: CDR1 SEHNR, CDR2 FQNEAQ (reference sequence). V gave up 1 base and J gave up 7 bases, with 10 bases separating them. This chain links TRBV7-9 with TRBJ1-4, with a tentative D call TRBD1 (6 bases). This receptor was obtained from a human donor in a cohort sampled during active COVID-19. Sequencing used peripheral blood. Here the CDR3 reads CASSLEQGSEKLFF. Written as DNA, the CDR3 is TGTGCCAGCAGCTTAGAACAGGGTAGTGAAAAACTGTTTTTT.